A few counts support the clone carrying this T cell receptor beta chain. The antigen is not known. TCR beta CDR3 region amplification was performed from RNA transcripts. During a first-round RT-PCR of the TCR CDR3, the HTBI primer set was used. TCRdb independently ran MiXCR on the multiplex PCR reads; one entry per CDR3 protein. The repertoire holds hundreds of thousands of distinct CDR3 sequences, with less than 15% as singletons. These data are taken from a study of T cells in Graves' hyperthyroidism and ophthalmopathy. Across the study: Peripheral blood was secured at the point of initial diagnosis, before any treatment.

Investigators excluded patients with uncontrolled infection, other autoimmune disease, pregnancy or lactation. The PBMCs studied were ones that came from around 10 ml fresh peripheral blood. With 0 bases clipped from V and 0 bases from J, the junction kept 10 bases outside the gene matches. CDR3 length: 17 amino acids. CDR1 GTSNPN and CDR2 SVGIG come from the germline V gene (reference sequence). Study-level points and caveats: Model output signaled ophthalmopathy a median approximately 6 months ahead of onset.

The chain uses TRBV30 and TRBJ2-7; 8 bases line up with TRBD2. The receptor was isolated from a woman younger than 35 with Graves' hyperthyroidism. Material: blood. The CDR3 protein is CAWSVKASGLFSYEQYF. Here the CDR3 DNA reads TGTGCCTGGAGTGTGAAAGCTAGCGGGCTTTTCTCCTACGAGCAGTACTTC.